This T cell receptor beta chain was retrieved from a study of blood T cell repertoires in COVID-19. Study-wide background: T cells, B-cell-depleted T cells, or PBMCs provided the cDNA or gDNA that served as material.

The J segment lost 6 bases and the V segment lost 8 bases, leaving 12 bases of the junction unmatched. Germline V CDR1 and CDR2: ENHRY, SYGVKD. The CDR3 is 15 residues long. The table came from immunoSEQ multiplex PCR; TCRdb's copy has only in-frame clones and leaves some out. The repertoire holds around 140,000 clones, with around 87% as singletons. The sample comprised peripheral blood. The V gene is TRBV10-3, the J gene TRBJ2-1; 8 nucleotides line up with TRBD2. The clonotype originates from an older man with acute or convalescent COVID-19. CDR3 sequence reads: CAISVVAGYGNEQFF. CDR3 DNA sequence: TGTGCCATCTCGGTGGTAGCGGGGTACGGCAATGAGCAGTTCTTC.